The 28 T cell receptor beta chains given below trace back to one sample, sequenced in a study of tumor-infiltrating lymphocytes in primary liver carcinoma. From unsorted bulk tissue weighing roughly 18-31 mg, DNA and RNA were co-extracted. A primer in the constant region served to generate TCR beta cDNA from about 470 ng of total RNA. What produced the TCR beta libraries was three nested multiplex PCR rounds using slightly modified ARM-PCR. A C-beta reverse primer was combined with TRBV1-TRBV30 forward primers in the first two PCR rounds, and each round had about 10 cycles. TCRdb passed the multiplex PCR reads through MiXCR, listing each CDR3 protein once. Here the sample spans under 110,000 distinct CDR3 sequences, about 70% being singletons. Sample: liver tumor tissue from sampling region 2. The sample's subset: tumor region T2, inferior pole. The receptors were sampled from a woman aged 55-75 years with primary liver carcinoma and hepatitis B virus infection.

About this clonotype itself: This sequence may be a read error, since a much larger clone differs from it by one base. For the CDR3, the DNA is TGCGCCAGCAACTTCCTCAACGAGCAGTACTTC. As protein: CASNFLNEQYF. V and J are TRBV5-1 and TRBJ2-7, with unresolved D. Germline CDR1 reads SGHRS; CDR2 reads YFSETQ. V was shortened by 6 bases and J by 5 bases, with 9 bases between the two germline ends. The CDR3 is 11 residues long.

This clonotype was detected a few times. A read error is possible here, since a much larger clone lies one base away. The chain couples TRBV5-6 to TRBJ1-5; D is ambiguous. The ends were cut back, 4 bases at V and 2 bases at J, with 10 bases in the middle. The CDR3 spans 14 residues. CDR1 and CDR2 from the germline V gene are SGHDT and YYEEEE. The CDR3 loop is CASSLYGGNQPQHF. For the CDR3, the DNA is TGTGCCAGCAGCCTTTACGGTGGCAATCAGCCCCAGCATTTT.

As regards this clonotype: A much larger clonotype is one base distant, so this may be a read error. This rearrangement joins TRBV5-1 to TRBJ2-3; 7 bases match TRBD2. Germline V gene sequence: CDR1 SGHRS, CDR2 YFSETQ. The J segment lost 4 bases and the V segment lost 0 bases, leaving 8 bases of the junction unmatched. The CDR3 runs 16 residues. CDR3 loop: CASSLGGGGGSDTQYF. As DNA, the CDR3 is TGCGCCAGCAGCTTGGGCGGGGGAGGCGGCTCAGATACGCAGTATTTT.

The rearrangement uses TRBV7-3 and TRBJ1-1; TRBD1 is a possible D gene (6 bases). The V end was cut by 0 bases, the J end by 5 bases, with 10 bases between. The CDR3 has 14 residues. Germline V gene sequence: CDR1 SGHTA, CDR2 FQGTGA. The CDR3 coding sequence is TGTGCCAGCAGCTTAACGGGGGCTGGGACTGAAGCTTTCTTT. Its protein is CASSLTGAGTEAFF.

Details on this clonotype: An end of the junction does not agree with germline; a read error may underlie this. The rearrangement links TRBV11-2 to TRBJ2-7; 7 positions agree with TRBD2. The CDR3 loop spans 13 amino acids. Germline-derived CDR1 and CDR2 are SGHAT and FQNNGV. The CDR3 region has the DNA TGTGCCAGCAACTTAGAGCGGGGAGGAGGGCAGTACTTC. This codes for CASNLERGGGQYF.

This sequence joins TRBV5-1 and TRBJ2-5; D might be TRBD2 (5 bases). CDR3 length: 13 residues. Germline assignment: CDR1 SGHRS and CDR2 YFSETQ. Trimming shortened V by 10 bases and J by 0 bases, and 13 bases separated the two germline ends. CDR3 sequence: CAGTGSDQETQYF. The CDR3 nucleotides are TGCGCCGGCACGGGAAGCGACCAAGAGACCCAGTACTTC.

The rearrangement joins TRBV28 to TRBJ1-2, with D tentatively TRBD1 (5 bases). The V end lost 8 bases, the J end lost 1 base, and 23 bases lay between the germline ends. Germline values: CDR1 MDHEN, CDR2 SYDVKM. This CDR3 is 17 amino acids long. CDR3 nucleotide sequence: TGTGCCAGCTATGCTGGTGGGGCAGGTAGAATTAACTATGGCTACACCTTC. Translated: CASYAGGAGRINYGYTF.

This clonotype was recorded a few times. A much larger clonotype is one base distant, so this may be a read error. The chain couples TRBV6-1 to TRBJ1-3; 12 bases are shared with TRBD1. Germline V gene lookup returns CDR1 MNHNS and CDR2 SASEGT. The CDR3 is 14 residues long. CDR3 in amino acids: CAGSSGTGGNTIYF. In DNA, the CDR3 is TGTGCCGGCAGTTCCGGGACAGGGGGCAACACCATATATTTT.

By proportion, this clonotype is medium-sized (0.01 to 0.1%). The genes are TRBV29-1 and TRBJ1-1, with D possibly matching TRBD1 (5 bases). This CDR3 is built from 14 residues. Trimming took off 6 bases at V and 3 bases at J, with 17 bases between the two ends. The V gene's germline CDR1 is SQVTM and CDR2 ANQGSEA. CDR3 amino acids: CSVRRGGEDTEAFF. DNA for the CDR3: TGCAGCGTCCGACGGGGAGGGGAAGACACTGAAGCTTTCTTT.

Remarks on this clonotype: Possible read error: a much larger clone is one base away. The rearrangement joins TRBV5-1 to TRBJ2-7, with D possibly TRBD1 on 6 matching bases. The CDR3 is made up of 14 amino acids. The V gene's germline CDR1 is SGHRS and CDR2 YFSETQ. The CDR3, as DNA: TGCGCCGGCAGTCTTCAGGGGTCCGTATACGAGCAGTACTTC. Protein: CAGSLQGSVYEQYF.

In its sample, this clonotype was seen many times. This chain links TRBV29-1 with TRBJ1-1; D not certain. The CDR3 sequence is 14 residues long. CDR1 and CDR2 from the germline V gene are SQVTM and ANQGSEA. V lost 4 bases to trimming and J lost 0 bases, with 12 bases between them. The CDR3 is CSVGEGALNTEAFF. The CDR3 DNA is TGCAGCGTTGGAGAGGGAGCACTGAACACTGAAGCTTTCTTT.

The J gene is TRBJ2-7, the V gene TRBV12-3 or TRBV12-4; the D gene is possibly TRBD2 (6 bases). CDR3 length: 13 amino acids. Between the trimmed V and J ends, which lost 7 bases and 8 bases, there was a span of 18 bases. DNA of the CDR3: TGTGCCAGCACAGCCTGCGGGGCCCACAAGCAGTACTTC. Translating gives CASTACGAHKQYF.

The sample holds many counts of this clonotype. This chain connects TRBV12-3 or TRBV12-4 to TRBJ2-1; TRBD2 matches at 13 bases. Trimming took 6 bases from V and 8 from J; bases not matched to a gene: 10. The CDR3 consists of 16 residues. Written as DNA, the CDR3 is TGTGCCAGCAGCCGCGTCGGGACTAGCGGGACCTATGAGCAGTTCTTC. It yields the protein CASSRVGTSGTYEQFF.

Points on this clonotype: Given a much more abundant clone one base away, this may be a read error. This chain joins TRBV20-1 and TRBJ1-4; D is unclear. The V end lost 3 bases, the J end lost 4 bases, and 9 bases lay between the germline ends. This CDR3 has 13 residues. Germline V lookup: CDR1 DFQATT, CDR2 SNEGSKA (reference sequence). This chain's CDR3 is CSASPHSNEKLFF. The CDR3 nucleotides read TGCAGTGCTAGCCCGCACAGTAATGAAAAACTGTTTTTT.

By sample share, this clonotype is medium-sized. V is TRBV11-3 and J is TRBJ2-1; 14 nucleotides match TRBD2. The CDR3 totals 16 residues. Germline CDR1 and CDR2: SGHNT and YENEEA. Losses at the gene ends were 5 bases for V and 8 bases for J; bases not matched to a gene: 8. The CDR3 loop is CASSLGTSGSSYEQFF. The CDR3 coding sequence is TGTGCCAGCAGCCTTGGGACTAGCGGGAGTAGTTATGAGCAGTTCTTC.

For this clonotype: One end of the junction does not line up with germline, which may come from a read error. CDR3 protein: CGSSLSPFTEAFF. CDR3 sequence (DNA): TGTGGCAGCAGTTTGAGCCCGTTCACTGAAGCTTTCTTT. The V gene is TRBV6-6, the J gene TRBJ1-1; unclear D gene. The CDR3 sequence is 13 residues long. Germline-derived CDR1 and CDR2 are MNHNY and SVGAGI (reference sequence).

Points on this clonotype: One end of the junction fails to match germline, which may point to a read error. This CDR3 is CASSAWPFLVNTGDLFF. The CDR3 coding sequence is TGTGCCAGCAGTGCCTGGCCATTCCTAGTTAACACCGGGGACCTGTTTTTT. V usage is TRBV11-1 and J usage is TRBJ2-2; perhaps D is TRBD1 or TRBD2 (5 bases each). The germline gives CDR1 SGHAT, CDR2 FQDESV (reference sequence). CDR3 length: 17 residues.

The sample holds many counts of this clonotype. The chain joins TRBV29-1 to TRBJ1-2; 8 nucleotides agree with TRBD1. Germline V gives CDR1 SQVTM, CDR2 ANQGSEA. The trim removed 0 bases at V and 7 bases at J, leaving 10 bases unmatched. The CDR3 loop spans 15 amino acids. This CDR3 is CSVEDRSGGFGGYTF. The CDR3 nucleotides read TGCAGCGTTGAAGATCGTTCAGGGGGCTTTGGTGGCTACACCTTC.

With respect to this clonotype: The conserved closing phenylalanine or tryptophan is absent in this CDR3, likely reflecting a read error. The V gene is TRBV29-1, the J gene TRBJ2-3; 7 bases map to TRBD2. Germline values: CDR1 SQVTM, CDR2 ANQGSEA. V was pared by 6 bases and J by 2 bases, with 8 bases of the junction left unmatched. This CDR3 is built from 14 residues. Written as DNA, the CDR3 is TGCAGCGTGTCGGTGCGGGGGATCACAGATACGCAGTATTCT. It codes for CSVSVRGITDTQYS.

Worth noting for this clonotype: This may stem from a read error, because a much larger clone lies one nucleotide away. The J gene is TRBJ1-2, the V gene TRBV28; D unresolved. V lost 3 bases, J lost 6 bases, and 14 bases lay in between. The CDR3 spans 14 residues. CDR1 is MDHEN, CDR2 SYDVKM, per germline. CDR3 amino acids: CASSLPEVFNGYTF. As DNA, the CDR3 is TGTGCCAGCAGTTTGCCAGAGGTCTTCAATGGCTACACCTTC.

A remark on this clonotype: The junction departs from the called germline gene at one end, perhaps through a read error. V and J are TRBV14 and TRBJ2-7; TRBD2 matches at 9 bases. This CDR3 has 14 residues. Looked up from germline, CDR1 is SGHDN and CDR2 is FVKESK. The CDR3 here is CASTPGGGAYEHYF. The CDR3 region has the DNA TGTGCCAGCACCCCGGGCGGGGGGGCCTACGAGCATTACTTC.

Details on this clonotype: One end of the junction is discordant with germline, which a read error may explain. The V gene is TRBV5-1, the J gene TRBJ2-1; D is tentatively TRBD1 or TRBD2 (5 bases each). Germline values: CDR1 SGHRS, CDR2 YFSETQ. CDR3 length equals 14 residues. The CDR3 DNA follows: TGCGCCAGCAGCCGCAGGGACGTAAACAATGGGCAGTTCTTC. Translating gives CASSRRDVNNGQFF.

Concerning this clonotype itself: One end of the junction varies from germline; a read error may be responsible. The gene calls are TRBV11-2 and TRBJ1-5; no reliable D call. This CDR3 has 13 amino acids. The germline V gene has CDR1 SGHAT and CDR2 FQNNGV. The CDR3 loop reads CASSLGRYHPQHF. The CDR3, as DNA: TGTGCTAGCAGCTTAGGACGGTATCATCCCCAGCATTTT.

Turning to this clonotype: The junction shows a germline mismatch at one end, possibly a read error. CDR3 coding DNA: TGTACCAGCAGCTTAGACAGCGGGATAGTAGATACGCAGTATTTT. It is translated as CTSSLDSGIVDTQYF. This chain links TRBV11-2 with TRBJ2-3; 7 nucleotides line up with TRBD2. CDR3 length: 15 residues. Per germline, CDR1 SGHAT and CDR2 FQNNGV. The full variable domain, rest sourced from reference TRBV11-2 and TRBJ2-3, is EAGVAQSPRYKIIEKRQSVAFWCNPISGHATLYWYQQILGQGPKLLIQFQNNGVVDDSQLPKDRFSAERLKGVDSTLKIQPAKLEDSAVYLCTSSLDSGIVDTQYFGPGTRLTVL.

On this clonotype itself: The junction differs from germline at one of its ends, possibly a read error. The chain recombines TRBV11-2 with TRBJ2-3; no firm D call. The CDR3 is 15 amino acids. Germline V gene lookup returns CDR1 SGHAT and CDR2 FQNNGV. The CDR3 coding sequence is TGTACCAGTAGGCCCTCTGCAACTAGCACAGATACGCAGTATTTT. It is translated as CTSRPSATSTDTQYF.

Turning to this clonotype: Since a much larger clone is just one base distant, this may be a read error. The chain employs TRBV7-9 and TRBJ2-2; D unresolved. The CDR3 spans 16 residues. CDR1 SEHNR and CDR2 FQNEAQ come from the germline V gene (reference sequence). CDR3 nucleotides: TGTGTCAGCAGCCCCGCCGGGCTAGTTGAGACCGGGGAGCTGTTTTTT. It yields the protein CVSSPAGLVETGELFF.

This clonotype was seen just once. This chain links TRBV10-3 with TRBJ1-1; D may be TRBD1 (6 bases). The CDR3 is 15 amino acids. V was clipped by 7 bases and J by 0 bases, with 15 bases between them. Germline V gives CDR1 ENHRY, CDR2 SYGVKD. CDR3 loop: CAITIGTTMNTEAFF. The DNA of the CDR3 is TGTGCCATCACGATAGGGACAACTATGAACACTGAAGCTTTCTTT.

The gene calls are TRBV20-1 and TRBJ1-1; TRBD1 is a possible D gene (6 bases). This CDR3 spans 13 amino acids. CDR1 is DFQATT, CDR2 SNEGSKA, per germline (reference sequence). V was shortened by 6 bases and J by 1 base, with 12 bases between the two germline ends. The CDR3 is CSAISGANTEAFF. DNA of the CDR3: TGCAGTGCCATCTCAGGGGCGAACACTGAAGCTTTCTTT.